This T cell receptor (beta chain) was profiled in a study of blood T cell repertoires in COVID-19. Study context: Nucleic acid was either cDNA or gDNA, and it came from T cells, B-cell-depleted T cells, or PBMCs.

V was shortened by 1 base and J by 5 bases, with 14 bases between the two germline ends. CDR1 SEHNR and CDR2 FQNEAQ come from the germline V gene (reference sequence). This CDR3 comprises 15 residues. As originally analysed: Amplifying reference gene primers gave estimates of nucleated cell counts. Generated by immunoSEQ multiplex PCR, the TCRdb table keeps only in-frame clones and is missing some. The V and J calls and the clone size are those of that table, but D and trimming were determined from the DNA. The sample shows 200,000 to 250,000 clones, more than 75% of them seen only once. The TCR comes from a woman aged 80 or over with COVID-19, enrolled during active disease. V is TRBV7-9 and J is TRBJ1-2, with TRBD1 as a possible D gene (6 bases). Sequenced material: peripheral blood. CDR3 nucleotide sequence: TGTGCCAGCAGCTTAGGCCTAGCAGGGGTGTATGGCTACACCTTC. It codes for CASSLGLAGVYGYTF.